A single sample gave rise to the 29 T cell receptor beta chains below, sequenced in a study of shared clonotypes between healthy human individuals. The assay was immunoSEQ multiplex PCR, and TCRdb's table has in-frame clones only and misses some. The sample contains 2,100,000 or so clones, more than 90% of which appear only once. Sequenced material: naive CD4+ T cells sorted from blood. Described subset: CD45RA+ positively selected. The receptors shown here come from a man aged 18 to 35 in good health.

V usage is TRBV28 and J usage is TRBJ1-4, with 12 positions matching TRBD1. Germline-derived CDR1 and CDR2 are MDHEN and SYDVKM. The CDR3 runs 14 residues. V dropped 6 bases and J dropped 8; count of bases not matched to a gene: 4. In DNA form, the CDR3 reads TGTGCCAGCAGGCCCGGGACAGGGGGCGAAAAACTGTTTTTT. Translating gives CASRPGTGGEKLFF.

V usage is TRBV2 and J usage is TRBJ2-3; the D gene is possibly TRBD2 (6 bases). CDR1 and CDR2 from the germline V gene are SNHLY and FYNNEI. Trimming removed 6 bases at V and 6 bases at J, with 10 bases between. The CDR3 covers 12 residues. The chain's CDR3 is CASRDLADTQYF. The CDR3, as DNA: TGTGCCAGCAGAGATCTAGCGGATACGCAGTATTTT.

V is TRBV5-1 and J is TRBJ2-2, with 8 bases that match TRBD2. CDR1 and CDR2 (germline): SGHRS, YFSETQ. The CDR3 contains 16 residues. The V gene end was trimmed by 1 base and the J gene end by 1 base; junction bases not matched to a gene: 3. Here the CDR3 reads CASSLSGTRNTGELFF. The CDR3 DNA reads TGCGCCAGCAGCTTGTCCGGGACTAGGAACACCGGGGAGCTGTTTTTT.

The chain links TRBV5-1 to TRBJ2-5; 11 bases are a match to TRBD2. The germline V gene encodes CDR1 SGHRS and CDR2 YFSETQ. With V trimmed by 0 bases and J by 4 bases, 2 bases remained unmatched. The CDR3 is 15 amino acids. The CDR3 DNA reads as TGCGCCAGCAGCTTGGAACTAGCGGGAGTAGAGACCCAGTACTTC. Protein product: CASSLELAGVETQYF.

This chain joins TRBV7-2 and TRBJ2-1; 9 bases line up with TRBD2. V dropped 5 bases and J dropped 7; count of bases not matched to a gene: 9. The CDR3 has 15 amino acids. From germline, CDR1 is SGHTA and CDR2 FQGNSA. CDR3 sequence (DNA): TGTGCCAGCAGCATGGGACTAGCTTCCTCTAATGAGCAGTTCTTC. The encoded protein is CASSMGLASSNEQFF.

For this clone: Within the sample, other DNA sequences also encode this same CDR3. The chain employs TRBV10-3 and TRBJ1-2, with unresolved D. CDR3 length: 11 amino acids. Per the germline V gene, CDR1 is ENHRY and CDR2 is SYGVKD. The V end lost 9 bases, the J end lost 3 bases, and 8 bases lay between the germline ends. The CDR3 region is CAIGGDYGYTF. Here the CDR3 DNA reads TGTGCCATAGGAGGAGACTATGGCTACACCTTC.

The chain combines TRBV6-5 with TRBJ1-2, with no clear D. The CDR3 consists of 13 residues. Trimming removed 5 bases at V and 2 bases at J, with 9 bases between. Germline lookup yields CDR1 MNHEY and CDR2 SVGAGI. CDR3 residues: CASSQATNYGYTF. DNA for the CDR3: TGTGCCAGCAGTCAGGCGACAAACTATGGCTACACCTTC.

The chain recombines TRBV9 with TRBJ2-3, with 11 bases lining up with TRBD2. Germline V gene sequence: CDR1 SGDLS, CDR2 YYNGEE. With 2 bases clipped from V and 2 bases from J, the junction kept 1 base outside the gene matches. The CDR3 length is 15 residues. The chain's CDR3 is CASSVTSGTTDTQYF. DNA for the CDR3: TGTGCCAGCAGCGTGACTAGCGGGACCACAGATACGCAGTATTTT.

The chain has TRBV4-3 and TRBJ1-1; TRBD1 matches at 11 bases. V lost 0 bases to trimming and J lost 4 bases; unmatched junction nucleotides: 4. The CDR3 spans 16 residues. The germline V gene encodes CDR1 LGHNA and CDR2 YSLEER. CDR3: CASSQERDRGSTEAFF. CDR3 in DNA: TGCGCCAGCAGCCAAGAACGGGACAGGGGGAGCACTGAAGCTTTCTTT.

The V gene is TRBV7-9, the J gene TRBJ2-1; either TRBD1 or TRBD2 may fit D (5 bases each). Germline assignment: CDR1 SEHNR and CDR2 FQNEAQ (reference sequence). This CDR3 comprises 17 residues. Trimming took off 5 bases at V and 4 bases at J, with 21 bases between the two ends. CDR3 sequence reads: CASSIGRVGEHYNEQFF. The CDR3, as DNA: TGTGCCAGCAGCATCGGGCGGGTGGGGGAGCATTACAATGAGCAGTTCTTC.

This clone has more than one count but fewer than ten. The chain recombines TRBV5-4 with TRBJ2-3; possibly TRBD1 or TRBD2 for D (6 bases each). The CDR3 spans 17 residues. Germline V gene data show CDR1 as SGHNT and CDR2 as YYREEE (reference sequence). V was clipped by 1 base and J by 2 bases, with 17 bases between them. The CDR3 region is CASSLLGGSGLTDTQYF. In DNA form, the CDR3 reads TGTGCCAGCAGCTTGTTAGGGGGTAGCGGCCTCACAGATACGCAGTATTTT.

The gene calls are TRBV11-2 and TRBJ1-1; D possibly corresponds to TRBD1 (5 bases). V lost 6 bases and J lost 1, with 9 bases in between. This CDR3 has 13 amino acids. Germline V lookup: CDR1 SGHAT, CDR2 FQNNGV. The DNA for the CDR3 is TGTGCCAGCAGTTGGAGGGGGAACACTGAAGCTTTCTTT. Its protein is CASSWRGNTEAFF.

The V gene is TRBV20-1, the J gene TRBJ2-3; TRBD1 is a possible D gene (6 bases). Germline values: CDR1 DFQATT, CDR2 SNEGSKA (reference sequence). V dropped 5 bases and J dropped 5 bases, with 8 bases sitting between them. The CDR3 covers 11 residues. The CDR3 reads CSAVRGDTQYF. The DNA for the CDR3 is TGCAGTGCTGTCAGGGGAGATACGCAGTATTTT.

This sequence joins TRBV19 and TRBJ2-2; D gene unclear. V was trimmed by 3 bases and J by 2 bases, leaving 10 bases between them. This CDR3 is 15 amino acids long. Germline CDR1 LNHDA, CDR2 SQIVND (reference sequence). Here the CDR3 DNA reads TGTGCCAGTAGTATTGGGTCAGTTAACACCGGGGAGCTGTTTTTT. Protein product: CASSIGSVNTGELFF. Supplemented by reference TRBV19 and TRBJ2-2, the full variable domain reads DGGITQSPKYLFRKEGQNVTLSCEQNLNHDAMYWYRQDPGQGLRLIYYSQIVNDFQKGDIAEGYSVSREKKESFPLTVTSAQKNPTAFYLCASSIGSVNTGELFFGEGSRLTVL.

This chain joins TRBV30 and TRBJ1-3, with 8 positions matching TRBD1. Germline trimming cut 3 bases from V and 4 bases from J; bases unmatched to any gene: 14. The CDR3 loop spans 17 amino acids. From germline, CDR1 is GTSNPN and CDR2 SVGIG (reference sequence). This CDR3 is CAWSMGQGAMGGNTIYF. In nucleotides, the CDR3 is TGTGCCTGGAGCATGGGTCAGGGGGCTATGGGAGGAAACACCATATATTTT.

This sequence joins TRBV28 and TRBJ1-1, with 7 positions matching TRBD1. CDR1 and CDR2 from the germline V gene are MDHEN and SYDVKM. V lost 8 bases to trimming and J lost 1 base; unmatched junction nucleotides: 10. The CDR3 is 15 amino acids. The CDR3, as DNA: TGTGCCAGCCCTCCAGGGGGACGGAAGAACACTGAAGCTTTCTTT. It encodes CASPPGGRKNTEAFF.

This clone was seen once. The gene calls are TRBV11-2 and TRBJ2-5; 10 bases are a match to TRBD2. Germline assignment: CDR1 SGHAT and CDR2 FQNNGV. The junction had 4 bases not matched to a gene; V was cut back by 5 bases and J by 7 bases. The CDR3 length is 13 residues. The CDR3 bases are TGTGCCAGCAGCCTAGCGGGGGCCCCGACCCAGTACTTC. As protein: CASSLAGAPTQYF. Complete variable domain (other parts from reference TRBV11-2 and TRBJ2-5): EAGVAQSPRYKIIEKRQSVAFWCNPISGHATLYWYQQILGQGPKLLIQFQNNGVVDDSQLPKDRFSAERLKGVDSTLKIQPAKLEDSAVYLCASSLAGAPTQYFGPGTRLLVL.

V is TRBV15 and J is TRBJ2-2; 7 bases are a match to TRBD1. Germline V CDR1 and CDR2: LNHNV, YYDKDF (reference sequence). The CDR3 has 15 residues. V dropped 10 bases and J dropped 2; count of bases not matched to a gene: 10. This CDR3 is CAILSGQRNTGELFF. The CDR3, as DNA: TGTGCCATTCTATCGGGACAGCGAAACACCGGGGAGCTGTTTTTT.

This clone was seen a few times. The V call is TRBV30, the J call TRBJ1-2, with 8 bases lining up with TRBD1. The V gene end was trimmed by 7 bases and the J gene end by 4 bases; junction bases not matched to a gene: 8. The germline V gene encodes CDR1 GTSNPN and CDR2 SVGIG (reference sequence). This CDR3 has 13 residues. CDR3 in amino acids: CAYRQGMVYGYTF. Here the CDR3 DNA reads TGTGCCTATAGACAGGGGATGGTCTATGGCTACACCTTC.

This clone has only one observation. The rearrangement links TRBV10-2 to TRBJ1-4; D gene unclear. CDR1 is WSHSY and CDR2 is SAAADI in the germline V gene. CDR3 size: 15 residues. Trimming left V 7 bases short and J 3 bases short, with 15 bases between. The CDR3 is CASMRAAGANEKLFF. The CDR3 DNA is TGCGCCAGCATGCGGGCGGCGGGAGCTAATGAAAAACTGTTTTTT.

This clone was observed a single time. Different DNA sequences within this sample yield the same CDR3. The CDR3 DNA follows: TGTGCTAGTGGTTTGGGACTAGCGGGCACAGATACGCAGTATTTT. Translating gives CASGLGLAGTDTQYF. The chain employs TRBV12-5 and TRBJ2-3; the match to TRBD2 covers 9 bases. The junction had 0 bases not matched to a gene; V was cut back by 1 base and J by 1 base. The germline CDR1 and CDR2 sequences are LGHNT and FRNRAP. The CDR3 is made up of 15 amino acids.

This chain connects TRBV6-1 to TRBJ1-2; D might be TRBD1 (5 bases). The CDR3 runs 15 residues. V was pared by 2 bases and J by 1 base, with 11 bases between. Germline CDR1 MNHNS, CDR2 SASEGT. The DNA of the CDR3 is TGTGCCAGCAGTGAATCAGGGAACGTTAACTATGGCTACACCTTC. This codes for CASSESGNVNYGYTF.

The chain recombines TRBV14 with TRBJ1-6, with D tentatively TRBD1 (6 bases). The CDR3 contains 13 residues. Trimming pared 5 bases from V and 7 bases from J, leaving 9 bases between. CDR1 SGHDN and CDR2 FVKESK come from the germline V gene. Here the CDR3 reads CASSWDMNSPLHF. The CDR3 nucleotides are TGTGCCAGCAGCTGGGACATGAATTCACCCCTCCACTTT.

The CDR3 is CASSLRLDGGTYNEQFF. In nucleotides, the CDR3 is TGTGCCAGCAGCTTACGATTGGACGGCGGGACCTACAATGAGCAGTTCTTC. This rearrangement joins TRBV7-3 to TRBJ2-1; D is perhaps TRBD2 (6 bases). Germline CDR1 is SGHTA and CDR2 is FQGTGA. V was trimmed by 2 bases and J by 2 bases, leaving 16 bases between them. This CDR3 is built from 17 residues.

The gene calls are TRBV5-4 and TRBJ2-3; TRBD2 agrees at 10 bases. The CDR3 totals 15 residues. Trimming took 4 bases from V and 2 from J; bases not matched to a gene: 4. The germline gives CDR1 SGHNT, CDR2 YYREEE (reference sequence). This CDR3 is CASSMTSGPTDTQYF. The DNA of the CDR3 is TGTGCCAGCAGCATGACTAGCGGGCCCACAGATACGCAGTATTTT.

The J gene is TRBJ1-1, the V gene TRBV9; D uncertain. The CDR3 sequence is 13 residues long. V was trimmed by 0 bases and J by 7 bases, leaving 10 bases between them. Germline V gene data show CDR1 as SGDLS and CDR2 as YYNGEE. The CDR3 is CASSVGQSYEAFF. The DNA for the CDR3 is TGTGCCAGCAGCGTAGGTCAGAGTTATGAAGCTTTCTTT. Drawing the rest from reference TRBV9 and TRBJ1-1, the complete variable domain is DSGVTQTPKHLITATGQRVTLRCSPRSGDLSVYWYQQSLDQGLQFLIQYYNGEERAKGNILERFSAQQFPDLHSELNLSSLELGDSALYFCASSVGQSYEAFFGQGTRLTVV.

This clone has just a few counts. The chain joins TRBV10-3 to TRBJ1-1, with D tentatively TRBD1 (5 bases). CDR3 length: 14 residues. The V gene's germline CDR1 is ENHRY and CDR2 SYGVKD. V dropped 8 bases and J dropped 1 base, with 14 bases sitting between them. Here the CDR3 DNA reads TGTGCCATCCCCCCGGGACCGAAGAACACTGAAGCTTTCTTT. Translating it yields CAIPPGPKNTEAFF.

The V call is TRBV5-6, the J call TRBJ1-5; D gene uncertain. This CDR3 is 14 amino acids long. Trimming cost V 3 bases and J 1 base, with 8 bases left between them. The V gene's germline CDR1 is SGHDT and CDR2 YYEEEE. The CDR3 bases are TGTGCCAGCAGCTCATATTGGAGCAATCAGCCCCAGCATTTT. As protein: CASSSYWSNQPQHF.

The chain recombines TRBV27 with TRBJ1-1; TRBD1 matches 7 bases. V shed 5 bases, J shed 0 bases, and the junction held 6 bases outside the gene matches. From germline, CDR1 is MNHEY and CDR2 SMNVEV (reference sequence). The CDR3 sequence is 15 residues long. The CDR3 coding sequence is TGTGCCAGCAGTCGGGACAGTCTTATGAACACTGAAGCTTTCTTT. This translates into CASSRDSLMNTEAFF.